This is a list of T cell receptor beta chains from one sample in a study of blood T cell repertoires in COVID-19. The assay was immunoSEQ multiplex PCR, and TCRdb's table has in-frame clones only and misses some. The sample contains roughly 250,000 clones, about 88% of which appear only once. The sequencing input was PBMCs or T cells enriched from blood (not recorded which). The receptor set was obtained from a woman between 45 and 65 years old who had recovered from COVID-19. Each CDR3 is given with its conserved first and last residue. A D gene is named only where the DNA matches it firmly. Size is stated for part of the rows, as once, few or many counts, or as a class when the clone is expanded.

CDR3 DNA,CDR3 protein,J gene,CDR3 length,V gene,D gene,clone size
TGTGCCAGCAGCCAAGGAAGGGGAGGCAATAACTATGGCTACACCTTC,CASSQGRGGNNYGYTF,TRBJ1-2,16,TRBV4-2,.,.
TGTGCCAGCAGTTCCGCGGGGGGGAAAAGCACAGATACGCAGTATTTT,CASSSAGGKSTDTQYF,TRBJ2-3,16,TRBV6-5,TRBD2,.
TGTGCCAGCAGTTACTCGGGGGGAGAAGCTTTCTTT,CASSYSGGEAFF,TRBJ1-1,12,TRBV6-5,.,.
TGCGCCAGCAGCTTGGAGGGGATCCGGGACACTGAAGCTTTCTTT,CASSLEGIRDTEAFF,TRBJ1-1,15,TRBV5-1,.,.
TGCGCCAGCAGCCTCGGACAGTCGAACACTGAAGCTTTCTTT,CASSLGQSNTEAFF,TRBJ1-1,14,TRBV5-1,.,.
TGTGCCAGTAGTATCTTCAGGGGGCGAGGGAACAATCAGCCCCAGCATTTT,CASSIFRGRGNNQPQHF,TRBJ1-5,17,TRBV19,TRBD1,.
TGTGCCAGCAGCCTTCGGCCAGGGGAAGAGACCCAGTACTTC,CASSLRPGEETQYF,TRBJ2-5,14,TRBV3-1/TRBV3-2,.,once
TGTGCCAGCAGTCGATTCGGGACAGCTAATCAGCCCCAGCATTTT,CASSRFGTANQPQHF,TRBJ1-5,15,TRBV27,TRBD1,.
TGTGCCAGTAGTATCTGGACGGGAGGGGAGGGAGAGCAGTTCTTC,CASSIWTGGEGEQFF,TRBJ2-1,15,TRBV19,TRBD2,.
TGCAGCGCCGCCGACAGGGGACATGGCTACACCTTC,CSAADRGHGYTF,TRBJ1-2,12,TRBV29-1,TRBD1,.
TGTGCCAGCAGACTTCGCGCGGGACCCTACGAGCAGTACTTC,CASRLRAGPYEQYF,TRBJ2-7,14,TRBV27,.,.
TGTGCCAGCAGCTTAGAGACAAGTAAGCCTTATGGCTACACCTTC,CASSLETSKPYGYTF,TRBJ1-2,15,TRBV7-9,.,.
TGTGCCAGCAGCTGGGGAGATTTCTATGGCTACACCTTC,CASSWGDFYGYTF,TRBJ1-2,13,TRBV5-4,.,.
TGCGCCAGCAGCCAAGGGACAGCGAACACTGAAGCTTTCTTT,CASSQGTANTEAFF,TRBJ1-1,14,TRBV5-1,TRBD1,.
TGTGCCAGTAGTATTCAGGGGGCAGCAGATACGCAGTATTTT,CASSIQGAADTQYF,TRBJ2-3,14,TRBV19,TRBD1,many
TGCGCCAGCAGCCAAGAGCTAGCGGGGTTTCAGACCCAGTACTTC,CASSQELAGFQTQYF,TRBJ2-5,15,TRBV4-1,TRBD2,.
TGTGCCACCTTGTCCAATGCGGGACAGGGTGGGAATGAGCAGTTCTTC,CATLSNAGQGGNEQFF,TRBJ2-1,16,TRBV10-3,TRBD1,.
TGTGCCAGCAGCCTACGGGGACAGCTTGAAGCTTTCTTT,CASSLRGQLEAFF,TRBJ1-1,13,TRBV7-2,TRBD1,.
TGTGCCAGCTCACCTCGGGGAGTCTACACCTTC,CASSPRGVYTF,TRBJ1-2,11,TRBV18,.,few
TGTGCCAGCACCCCGGGCCGGGGGAGCTCCTATAATTCACCCCTCCACTTT,CASTPGRGSSYNSPLHF,TRBJ1-6,17,TRBV5-8,.,once
TGCGCCAGCAGCCTTTCGAGGGGGGGATCAGATACGCAGTATTTT,CASSLSRGGSDTQYF,TRBJ2-3,15,TRBV4-1,.,.
TGTGCCATCAATCCGGGACTAGCGAGGGACGAGCAGTACTTC,CAINPGLARDEQYF,TRBJ2-7,14,TRBV10-3,TRBD2,.
TGCGCCAGCAGCTTAGAAGCGAACGGGGATGAGCAGTTCTTC,CASSLEANGDEQFF,TRBJ2-1,14,TRBV5-1,.,.
TGTGCCAGCAGCTTGGACGGACTAGCTTCCAATGAGCAGTTCTTC,CASSLDGLASNEQFF,TRBJ2-1,15,TRBV5-6,TRBD2,.
TGTGCCAGCAGTTTCCGAGCCGGGACAGGGGGATCTGGGGCCAACGTCCTGACTTTC,CASSFRAGTGGSGANVLTF,TRBJ2-6,19,TRBV28,TRBD1,.
TGCGCCAGCAGCTTGGAGGACAGGGGGATTGAAATCACAGATACGCAGTATTTT,CASSLEDRGIEITDTQYF,TRBJ2-3,18,TRBV5-1,TRBD1,.
TGTGCCAGCAGCCAAGGTGCCAGGGCTGGGGCCAACGTCCTGACTTTC,CASSQGARAGANVLTF,TRBJ2-6,16,TRBV3-1/TRBV3-2,.,.
TGTGCCAGCAGTTACTCGTCCGCTAACTATAATTCACCCCTCCACTTT,CASSYSSANYNSPLHF,TRBJ1-6,16,TRBV6-5,.,.
TGTGCCAGCAGCCAAGAATCACAGGTGAACACTGAAGCTTTCTTT,CASSQESQVNTEAFF,TRBJ1-1,15,TRBV4-2,.,.
TGCGCCAGCAGCTCTACAGGGGGCAGTACTGAAGCTTTCTTT,CASSSTGGSTEAFF,TRBJ1-1,14,TRBV5-1,TRBD1,.
TGTGCCAGCAGCGTCGTAGGGGGTCGCAATGAGCAGTTCTTC,CASSVVGGRNEQFF,TRBJ2-1,14,TRBV7-2,.,.
TGTGCCATCAGTGCCACAGGGACGGACTCGACCCAGTACTTC,CAISATGTDSTQYF,TRBJ2-5,14,TRBV10-3,.,once
TGTGCCAGCAGTTACGCGATCGGGATGAAGGGTGGCTACACCTTC,CASSYAIGMKGGYTF,TRBJ1-2,15,TRBV6-5,.,.
TGTGCCAGCAGCCGCGGACAGGCCCCTAACTATGGCTACACCTTC,CASSRGQAPNYGYTF,TRBJ1-2,15,TRBV6-5,TRBD1,.
TGTGCCAGCAGCCAAGATTCGAAAGGAGACGCTTTCTTT,CASSQDSKGDAFF,TRBJ1-1,13,TRBV3-1/TRBV3-2,.,.